A single sample gave rise to the 18 T cell receptor beta chains below, sequenced in a study of OX40 agonist ivuxolimab in advanced cancers. Method: immunoSEQ multiplex PCR; TCRdb's copy keeps in-frame clones and lacks some. The sample carries 100,000 to 150,000 clones, 85% to 95% recorded once. The material sequenced was CD4+ or CD8+ T cells sorted from blood, taken in a trial of the OX40 agonist ivuxolimab. The receptor source for this set is an adult with an advanced solid tumor such as melanoma, head and neck, liver or kidney cancer.

This chain joins TRBV6-5 and TRBJ2-2; TRBD1 might be the D (5 bases). V lost 0 bases, J lost 7 bases, and 15 bases lay in between. The CDR3 sequence is 16 residues long. Germline V gene data show CDR1 as MNHEY and CDR2 as SVGAGI. The CDR3 region is CASSYSNQGWDGELFF. DNA of the CDR3: TGTGCCAGCAGTTACTCGAACCAGGGCTGGGACGGGGAGCTGTTTTTT.

The V call is TRBV5-1, the J call TRBJ2-5, with 7 bases that match TRBD1. J gave up 2 bases and V 4 bases, and 11 bases lay outside the gene matches. There are 16 residues in the CDR3. Germline assignment: CDR1 SGHRS and CDR2 YFSETQ. CDR3 sequence: CASSKTGDALQETQYF. The CDR3 DNA follows: TGCGCCAGCAGCAAAACAGGGGACGCCCTACAAGAGACCCAGTACTTC.

The chain joins TRBV9 to TRBJ1-1; TRBD1 agrees at 7 bases. Looked up from germline, CDR1 is SGDLS and CDR2 is YYNGEE. The CDR3 is made up of 15 amino acids. Unmatched junction bases numbered 7, after V lost 0 bases and J lost 5 bases. The DNA for the CDR3 is TGTGCCAGCAGCGTAGTAAGGGGGCAATCTACTGAAGCTTTCTTT. This sequence encodes CASSVVRGQSTEAFF.

The chain's CDR3 is CASSFSTNGEETQYF. CDR3 bases: TGTGCCAGCAGTTTCAGTACTAACGGAGAAGAGACCCAGTACTTC. V is TRBV28 and J is TRBJ2-5; D remains ambiguous. V was clipped by 3 bases and J by 3 bases, with 14 bases between them. The germline CDR1 and CDR2 sequences are MDHEN and SYDVKM. The CDR3 has 15 residues.

V and J are TRBV5-1 and TRBJ1-1; TRBD1 matches 11 bases. The CDR3 sequence is 14 residues long. Per the germline V gene, CDR1 is SGHRS and CDR2 is YFSETQ. The V and J ends lost 4 bases and 5 bases, in that order; junction bases with no gene match: 4. In DNA form, the CDR3 reads TGCGCCAGCAGCGGCGGGACAGGGGGTACTGAAGCTTTCTTT. It is translated as CASSGGTGGTEAFF.

This clone was observed a single time. The V and J genes are TRBV6-6 and TRBJ1-1; D not certain. With 6 bases removed from V and 5 bases from J, the gap between germline ends came to 10 bases. Germline V gene sequence: CDR1 MNHNY, CDR2 SVGAGI (reference sequence). The CDR3 extends over 12 amino acids. The CDR3 loop is CASSEGRTEAFF. CDR3 in DNA: TGTGCCAGCAGCGAAGGCCGGACTGAAGCTTTCTTT.

The chain recombines TRBV7-1 with TRBJ1-6; TRBD1 matches 7 bases. TRBV7-1 is placed among ORFs of uncertain function. This CDR3 is built from 14 residues. V dropped 5 bases and J dropped 5; count of bases not matched to a gene: 3. Written as DNA, the CDR3 is TGTGCCAGCAGCCGGGACAGCGATAATTCACCCCTCCACTTT. As protein: CASSRDSDNSPLHF.

The chain recombines TRBV5-4 with TRBJ2-5; D not certain. CDR3 length: 13 residues. Germline CDR1 SGHNT, CDR2 YYREEE (reference sequence). V gave up 5 bases and J gave up 4 bases, with 12 bases separating them. CDR3 in amino acids: CASSLHRGETQYF. CDR3 nucleotide sequence: TGTGCCAGCAGTCTCCACCGCGGAGAGACCCAGTACTTC. The variable domain in full, completed from reference TRBV5-4 and TRBJ2-5, reads ETGVTQSPTHLIKTRGQQVTLRCSSQSGHNTVSWYQQALGQGPQFIFQYYREEENGRGNFPPRFSGLQFPNYSSELNVNALELDDSALYLCASSLHRGETQYFGPGTRLLVL.

The chain uses TRBV7-3 and TRBJ1-1; D might be TRBD1 (5 bases). The length of the CDR3 is 15 residues. The V and J ends lost 5 bases and 4 bases respectively, with 17 bases between them. The germline V gene has CDR1 SGHTA and CDR2 FQGTGA. Here the CDR3 reads CASSAYGAPSTEAFF. The CDR3 DNA reads as TGTGCCAGCAGCGCATATGGGGCCCCGAGCACTGAAGCTTTCTTT.

The chain has TRBV7-9 and TRBJ2-7, with D maybe TRBD2 (5 bases). The germline V and J ends were trimmed by 4 bases and 3 bases, with 13 bases remaining between them. Germline V lookup: CDR1 SEHNR, CDR2 FQNEAQ (reference sequence). The CDR3 runs 14 residues. The chain's CDR3 is CASSSPPGIYEQYF. CDR3 bases: TGTGCCAGCAGCTCCCCCCCGGGGATCTACGAGCAGTACTTC.

A note on this clone: One end of the junction is discordant with germline, which a read error may explain. The chain combines TRBV27 with TRBJ2-1; TRBD2 matches 12 bases. The CDR3 has 15 residues. Germline CDR1 MNHEY, CDR2 SMNVEV (reference sequence). The CDR3 region is CASILWTSGTREQFF. CDR3 nucleotides: TGTGCCAGCATTTTATGGACTAGCGGGACAAGGGAGCAGTTCTTC.

V and J are TRBV18 and TRBJ2-2; 11 nucleotides agree with TRBD2. The length of the CDR3 is 18 residues. Germline V lookup: CDR1 KGHSH, CDR2 LQKENI. V shed 3 bases and J 5 bases; nucleotides not matched to a gene: 11. In DNA, the CDR3 is TGTGCCAGCTCACCGATAGCGGGAGGGCCCCTCCTAACCGGGGAGCTGTTTTTT. Encoded protein: CASSPIAGGPLLTGELFF.

This chain connects TRBV7-2 to TRBJ2-3, with unresolved D. There are 16 residues in the CDR3. Germline-derived CDR1 and CDR2 are SGHTA and FQGNSA. The V end was cut by 1 base, the J end by 2 bases, with 13 bases between. The CDR3 loop is CASSLGGDSYTDTQYF. The CDR3 DNA is TGTGCCAGCAGCTTAGGAGGTGACTCCTACACAGATACGCAGTATTTT.

The V and J genes are TRBV6-6 and TRBJ2-5; D perhaps matches TRBD2 (5 bases). The CDR3 extends over 13 amino acids. The germline V and J ends were trimmed by 6 bases and 1 base, with 9 bases remaining between them. Germline V gives CDR1 MNHNY, CDR2 SVGAGI (reference sequence). The CDR3 nucleotides are TGTGCCAGCAGAACCGGGGTCCAAGAGACCCAGTACTTC. It encodes CASRTGVQETQYF.

The sample holds a few counts of this clone. The chain recombines TRBV10-3 with TRBJ1-2; tentatively, D is TRBD1 (5 bases). The CDR3 covers 14 residues. V was trimmed by 4 bases and J by 4 bases, leaving 13 bases between them. Germline values: CDR1 ENHRY, CDR2 SYGVKD. The CDR3, as DNA: TGTGCCATCAGTGTGGGGGAAGGTGGCTATGGCTACACCTTC. This codes for CAISVGEGGYGYTF.

J is TRBJ2-1 and V is TRBV7-9; TRBD1 agrees at 8 bases. The J segment lost 10 bases and the V segment lost 5 bases, leaving 13 bases of the junction unmatched. Germline V lookup: CDR1 SEHNR, CDR2 FQNEAQ (reference sequence). There are 15 residues in the CDR3. CDR3 in amino acids: CASSVRQGPQAEQFF. CDR3 DNA sequence: TGTGCCAGCAGCGTCCGACAGGGGCCCCAAGCCGAGCAGTTCTTC.

This clone was counted a single time. This sequence joins TRBV27 and TRBJ2-1; 7 nucleotides match TRBD2. V trimming: 6 bases; J trimming: 5 bases; junction bases outside the gene matches: 4. Per the germline V gene, CDR1 is MNHEY and CDR2 is SMNVEV (reference sequence). The CDR3 loop spans 13 amino acids. In DNA form, the CDR3 reads TGTGCCAGCAGCCCCGGGACTAACAATGAGCAGTTCTTC. Encoded protein: CASSPGTNNEQFF.

The chain couples TRBV28 to TRBJ2-1; 9 bases are shared with TRBD2. The ends lost 5 bases at V and 2 bases at J; junction bases unmatched: 4. The CDR3 is 15 residues long. The germline V gene has CDR1 MDHEN and CDR2 SYDVKM. This CDR3 is CASSTSGPTYNEQFF. The DNA of the CDR3 is TGTGCCAGCAGTACTAGCGGGCCAACCTACAATGAGCAGTTCTTC.